Below, 27 T cell receptor beta chains from the same sample are listed, as sequenced in a study of spatial heterogeneity in lung cancer. Time point of the sample: sample taken at primary tumor resection. Whole RNA from tumor, nontumor lung or frozen PBMC was sequenced unsorted. Using its own MiXCR run on the 5' RACE reads, TCRdb lists one record per CDR3 protein. This sample has about 36,000 distinct CDR3 sequences, with less than 5.5% found just once. Sequences were derived from PBMCs, sampled at surgery. Source of these receptors: a female donor with early-stage non-small cell lung cancer.

V gene TRBV15 combines with J gene TRBJ2-3; 7 bases match TRBD2. Germline V CDR1 and CDR2: LNHNV, YYDKDF (reference sequence). The CDR3 consists of 15 residues. V trimming: 1 base; J trimming: 2 bases; junction bases outside the gene matches: 3. The CDR3 DNA sequence: TGTGCCACCAGCAGAGTTAGCGGGTACACAGATACGCAGTATTTT. Its translation: CATSRVSGYTDTQYF.

This clonotype has a count of ten or more. The rearrangement uses TRBV7-8 and TRBJ2-1; the D gene is possibly TRBD2 (7 bases). Germline V gene lookup returns CDR1 SGHVS and CDR2 FQNEAQ. This CDR3 is built from 20 residues. Deletions cut 2 bases from V and 0 bases from J, with 23 bases between. The CDR3 coding sequence is TGTGCCAGCAGCTTAAGGCCGAGGACGGGGGGCAGAAGCTCCTACAATGAGCAGTTCTTC. It specifies CASSLRPRTGGRSSYNEQFF.

This clonotype was observed many times. CDR3 nucleotides: TGTGCCAGCAGTTCCCGACACTCCTACGAGCAGTACTTC. It codes for CASSSRHSYEQYF. The chain uses TRBV27 and TRBJ2-7; the D is unclear. The V gene lost 4 bases and the J gene lost 0 bases, with 7 bases spanning the gap. The germline V gene encodes CDR1 MNHEY and CDR2 SMNVEV (reference sequence). There are 13 residues in the CDR3.

This clonotype was seen at least ten times. The DNA of the CDR3 is TGTGCCAGCAGCTTAGAGGACAGGGGCAACGAGCAGTACTTC. This sequence encodes CASSLEDRGNEQYF. V is TRBV7-9 and J is TRBJ2-7; 9 bases fit TRBD1. In germline, CDR1 is SEHNR, CDR2 FQNEAQ (reference sequence). V was pared by 1 base and J by 5 bases, with 3 bases of the junction left unmatched. The CDR3 consists of 14 residues.

This clonotype was counted at least ten times. The chain recombines TRBV15 with TRBJ2-1, with D tentatively TRBD2 (6 bases). Germline CDR1 LNHNV, CDR2 YYDKDF (reference sequence). The CDR3 extends over 14 amino acids. The ends were cut back, 9 bases at V and 2 bases at J, with 14 bases in the middle. Here the CDR3 DNA reads TGTGCCACTGTGACTCGCGGGGCCTACAATGAGCAGTTCTTC. Translation: CATVTRGAYNEQFF.

This clonotype was detected many times. This sequence joins TRBV5-1 and TRBJ1-1; D is ambiguous. The CDR3 length is 14 residues. Looked up from germline, CDR1 is SGHRS and CDR2 is YFSETQ. The V end was cut by 1 base, the J end by 1 base, with 8 bases between. The chain's CDR3 is CASSLTGPNTEAFF. DNA of the CDR3: TGCGCCAGCAGCTTGACCGGGCCGAACACTGAAGCTTTCTTT.

This clonotype occurred many times. The rearrangement joins TRBV7-2 to TRBJ2-3; D gene uncertain. The CDR3 is 13 amino acids. V gave up 1 base and J gave up 6 bases, with 8 bases separating them. The germline V gene encodes CDR1 SGHTA and CDR2 FQGNSA. Here the CDR3 reads CASSLVHMDTQYF. The CDR3 nucleotides are TGTGCCAGCAGCTTAGTCCACATGGATACGCAGTATTTT.

This clonotype was picked up many times. The chain combines TRBV11-2 with TRBJ2-5, with TRBD2 matching over 13 bases. CDR1 and CDR2 (germline): SGHAT, FQNNGV. The length of the CDR3 is 16 residues. Losses at the gene ends were 4 bases for V and 2 bases for J; bases not matched to a gene: 4. The CDR3 protein is CASSWRTSGGQETQYF. DNA for the CDR3: TGTGCCAGCAGCTGGAGGACTAGCGGGGGACAAGAGACCCAGTACTTC.

This clonotype was detected many times. The chain couples TRBV6-5 to TRBJ2-1; no definite D call. Germline CDR1 and CDR2: MNHEY and SVGAGI. There are 17 residues in the CDR3. Trimming took off 6 bases at V and 7 bases at J, with 25 bases between the two ends. The CDR3 DNA sequence: TGTGCCAGCAGCGCCACTCTCCAGCGTCAATTGTGGAATGAGCAGTTCTTC. Amino acid sequence: CASSATLQRQLWNEQFF.

This clonotype has ten or more counts. This chain uses TRBV5-1 with TRBJ2-1, with D perhaps matching TRBD2 (5 bases). Trimming pared 0 bases from V and 9 bases from J, leaving 19 bases between. The V gene's germline CDR1 is SGHRS and CDR2 YFSETQ. The CDR3 loop spans 16 amino acids. The CDR3 loop reads CASSLGVARRTSEQFF. The CDR3 DNA reads as TGCGCCAGCAGCTTGGGGGTAGCGCGGCGTACAAGTGAGCAGTTCTTC.

Only a few counts were recorded for this clonotype. This rearrangement joins TRBV3-1 to TRBJ1-6, with D unclear. This CDR3 is built from 15 residues. Deletions cut 0 bases from V and 5 bases from J, with 8 bases between. CDR1 is LGHDT, CDR2 YNNKEL, per germline (reference sequence). The chain's CDR3 is CASSQDISDNSPLHF. CDR3 nucleotides: TGTGCCAGCAGCCAAGATATTTCGGATAATTCACCCCTCCACTTT. Full variable domain (missing parts from reference TRBV3-1 and TRBJ1-6): DTAVSQTPKYLVTQMGNDKSIKCEQNLGHDTMYWYKQDSKKFLKIMFSYNNKELIINETVPNRFSPKSPDKAHLNLHINSLELGDSAVYFCASSQDISDNSPLHFGNGTRLTVT.

Only a few counts were recorded for this clonotype. The chain carries TRBV12-3 or TRBV12-4 and TRBJ2-5; 12 nucleotides match TRBD2. The CDR3 covers 18 residues. The junction had 13 bases not matched to a gene; V was cut back by 2 bases and J by 6 bases. Written as DNA, the CDR3 is TGTGCCAGCAGTTTAAACCCGGCTAGCGGGGGGGCCGCGAAGACCCAGTACTTC. This sequence encodes CASSLNPASGGAAKTQYF.

There are many counts of this clonotype. The chain couples TRBV20-1 to TRBJ2-1; D is unclear. This CDR3 contains 12 residues. Germline CDR1 reads DFQATT; CDR2 reads SNEGSKA (reference sequence). V was cut by 4 bases and J by 10 bases, with 14 bases left in between. CDR3 bases: TGCAGTGCTACCACCACTCCTTCGGAGCAGTTCTTC. This codes for CSATTTPSEQFF.

This clonotype was detected ten times or more. The CDR3, as DNA: TGCAGTGCTAACCCTAGCGGGATTGACGAGCAGTACTTC. This sequence encodes CSANPSGIDEQYF. The chain carries TRBV20-1 and TRBJ2-7; 9 bases fit TRBD2. The germline V gene has CDR1 DFQATT and CDR2 SNEGSKA (reference sequence). The CDR3 extends over 13 amino acids. J was trimmed by 5 bases and V by 4 bases; bases with no gene match: 6.

The rearrangement links TRBV5-1 to TRBJ2-3, with D unclear. V lost 0 bases and J 2 bases, leaving 10 bases between the germline ends. Germline assignment: CDR1 SGHRS and CDR2 YFSETQ. This CDR3 comprises 15 residues. CDR3 sequence (DNA): TGCGCCAGCAGCTTGGCTCCGTGGGACACAGATACGCAGTATTTT. Translated: CASSLAPWDTDTQYF.

This clonotype was observed many times. V gene TRBV10-2 combines with J gene TRBJ2-1; D gene uncertain. The CDR3 is 11 amino acids. Per the germline V gene, CDR1 is WSHSY and CDR2 is SAAADI. The V and J ends lost 6 bases and 5 bases respectively, with 5 bases between them. CDR3 DNA sequence: TGCGCCAGCAGCCATCACAATGAGCAGTTCTTC. Translated, it gives CASSHHNEQFF.

This clonotype has at least ten counts. V usage is TRBV7-9 and J usage is TRBJ2-2; D gene unclear. The CDR3 is 14 amino acids. V was pared by 7 bases and J by 1 base, with 10 bases between. Germline values: CDR1 SEHNR, CDR2 FQNEAQ (reference sequence). The CDR3 region is CASNQVGNTGELFF. DNA for the CDR3: TGTGCCAGCAACCAAGTGGGGAACACCGGGGAGCTGTTTTTT.

This clonotype has a handful of counts. The chain links TRBV20-1 to TRBJ2-1; 9 nucleotides agree with TRBD1. The trim removed 6 bases at V and 4 bases at J, leaving 7 bases unmatched. The CDR3 has 14 amino acids. CDR1 is DFQATT and CDR2 is SNEGSKA in the germline V gene (reference sequence). The CDR3 here is CSANSGQGYNEQFF. The CDR3 nucleotides are TGCAGTGCCAATTCTGGACAGGGGTACAATGAGCAGTTCTTC.

Points on this clonotype: The junction departs from germline at one end; a sequencing error may be responsible. CDR3 in DNA: TGCAGTGCTAGGCGGCTCGCAGTGAACACTGCAGCTTTCTTT. Its translation is CSARRLAVNTAAFF. This chain uses TRBV20-1 with TRBJ1-1; D is uncertain. CDR1 DFQATT and CDR2 SNEGSKA come from the germline V gene (reference sequence). CDR3 length: 14 residues.

This clonotype came up a few times. The chain combines TRBV6-5 with TRBJ2-4, with D perhaps given as TRBD1 or TRBD2 (5 bases each). Trimming cost V 6 bases and J 2 bases, with 17 bases left between them. The CDR3 covers 16 residues. Germline CDR1 MNHEY, CDR2 SVGAGI. The CDR3 loop is CASRTWVGDPKNIQYF. Written as DNA, the CDR3 is TGTGCCAGCAGAACATGGGTGGGGGATCCCAAAAACATTCAGTACTTC.

This clonotype has at least ten counts. The rearrangement joins TRBV7-9 to TRBJ1-2; TRBD1 might be the D (5 bases). The CDR3 has 12 residues. Trimming took off 5 bases at V and 8 bases at J, with 12 bases between the two ends. Germline V lookup: CDR1 SEHNR, CDR2 FQNEAQ (reference sequence). CDR3 nucleotide sequence: TGTGCCAGCAGCCCTCACAAGGGGGGCTACACCTTC. Translated, it gives CASSPHKGGYTF.

This clonotype was recorded at least ten times. The CDR3 DNA reads as TGCGCCAGCAGCGTATACAGAGACAATGAGCAGTTCTTC. It encodes CASSVYRDNEQFF. The chain links TRBV5-1 to TRBJ2-1; no clear D gene. The V end was cut by 4 bases, the J end by 5 bases, with 10 bases between. This CDR3 comprises 13 residues. From germline, CDR1 is SGHRS and CDR2 YFSETQ.

This clonotype was observed many times. J is TRBJ1-4 and V is TRBV29-1; D is undetermined. This CDR3 has 15 amino acids. Trimming removed 4 bases at V and 2 bases at J, with 14 bases between. Germline V gene lookup returns CDR1 SQVTM and CDR2 ANQGSEA. The CDR3 sequence: CSVAASRGTNEKLFF. The CDR3 nucleotides are TGCAGCGTTGCAGCATCACGAGGGACTAATGAAAAACTGTTTTTT.

V gene TRBV20-1 combines with J gene TRBJ2-7, with 7 bases matching TRBD1. There are 15 residues in the CDR3. Germline lookup yields CDR1 DFQATT and CDR2 SNEGSKA (reference sequence). J gave up 3 bases and V 0 bases, and 8 bases lay outside the gene matches. The chain's CDR3 is CSARDGKGADYEQYF. CDR3 nucleotide sequence: TGCAGTGCTAGAGATGGGAAGGGGGCCGACTACGAGCAGTACTTC.

There are many counts of this clonotype. V is TRBV20-1 and J is TRBJ1-2, with 10 bases that match TRBD1. The CDR3 runs to 15 residues. CDR1 is DFQATT and CDR2 is SNEGSKA in the germline V gene (reference sequence). The J segment lost 1 base and the V segment lost 2 bases, leaving 4 bases of the junction unmatched. The CDR3, as DNA: TGCAGTGCTAGACCGACAGGGGGCGTTAACTATGGCTACACCTTC. This codes for CSARPTGGVNYGYTF.

This clonotype was picked up many times. J is TRBJ2-7 and V is TRBV6-6, with TRBD1 matching 9 bases. J gave up 7 bases and V 6 bases, and 7 bases lay outside the gene matches. The CDR3 is 13 amino acids. Germline CDR1 and CDR2: MNHNY and SVGAGI (reference sequence). The CDR3 region is CASRPGTGLEQYF. The CDR3 DNA is TGTGCCAGCAGACCCGGGACAGGGCTGGAGCAGTACTTC.

This clonotype turned up a few times. V usage is TRBV30 and J usage is TRBJ2-2; no clear D. CDR3 length equals 13 residues. Trimming stripped 0 bases from V and 3 bases from J, with 5 bases between. Germline values: CDR1 GTSNPN, CDR2 SVGIG (reference sequence). CDR3 sequence: CAWSVPHTGELFF. The CDR3 DNA sequence: TGTGCCTGGAGTGTACCTCACACCGGGGAGCTGTTTTTT.